Below are 5 T cell receptor beta chains sequenced from a single sample in a study of T cell repertoires in cytomegalovirus infection. TCRdb reanalysed the reads using MiXCR and keeps one entry per CDR3 protein. There are approximately 590,000 distinct CDR3 sequences in the sample; under 45% occur only once, and around 50% lies in the top ten. These receptors lack a known antigen. The source was cultured PBMCs, collected from culture after CMV antigen stimulation. All receptors derive from a human donor in good health (CMV status not recorded). Some clones in this sample may be carry-over from other donors' samples.

Here the CDR3 DNA reads TGTGCCAGCAGCTTAGAGCTAGCGGGAATGTCTGAGCAGTTCTTC. Amino acid sequence: CASSLELAGMSEQFF. The J gene is TRBJ2-1, the V gene TRBV7-2, with 9 bases identical to TRBD2. CDR1 and CDR2 from the germline V gene are SGHTA and FQGNSA. The V gene end was trimmed by 1 base and the J gene end by 9 bases; junction bases not matched to a gene: 7. This CDR3 has 15 residues.

This clonotype showed up just once. The V call is TRBV15, the J call TRBJ2-7; 10 bases fit TRBD1. This CDR3 spans 15 amino acids. V was clipped by 2 bases and J by 4 bases; unmatched bases: 5. Germline lookup yields CDR1 LNHNV and CDR2 YYDKDF (reference sequence). The CDR3 nucleotides are TGTGCCACCAGCAGAACCCCGGGACAGGGGTACGAGCAGTACTTC. It encodes CATSRTPGQGYEQYF.

V is TRBV6-5 and J is TRBJ1-2; possibly TRBD1 for D (5 bases). Germline-derived CDR1 and CDR2 are MNHEY and SVGAGI. Trimming took off 5 bases at V and 6 bases at J, with 10 bases between the two ends. The CDR3 runs to 12 residues. The CDR3 DNA follows: TGTGCCAGCAGTCGCGGACATGATGGCTACACCTTC. This encodes CASSRGHDGYTF.

In this sample, this clonotype turned up a few times. The chain uses TRBV7-9 and TRBJ2-2, with 9 bases that match TRBD1. With 7 bases clipped from V and 1 base from J, the junction kept 10 bases outside the gene matches. This CDR3 has 17 amino acids. CDR1 and CDR2 (germline): SEHNR, FQNEAQ (reference sequence). This CDR3 reads CASTFIPGQGNTGELFF. CDR3 DNA sequence: TGTGCCAGCACCTTTATACCGGGACAGGGGAACACCGGGGAGCTGTTTTTT.

The chain links TRBV4-1 to TRBJ1-4; no firm D call. V lost 2 bases and J 10 bases, leaving 14 bases between the germline ends. CDR3 length: 14 amino acids. From germline, CDR1 is MGHRA and CDR2 YSYEKL. CDR3 residues: CASSQFGPAPKLFF. Here the CDR3 DNA reads TGCGCCAGCAGCCAATTCGGACCGGCCCCAAAACTGTTTTTT.